Below, 5 T cell receptor beta chains from the same sample are listed, as sequenced in a study of T cell repertoires in cytomegalovirus infection. TCRdb recomputed calls from the reads with MiXCR, one row per CDR3 protein. The sample records 150,000 to 200,000 distinct CDR3 sequences, 28% being singletons. Sample: PBMCs. The receptors here all came from a human donor in good health (CMV status not recorded). Some clones in this sample may be carry-over from other donors' samples.

The chain has TRBV20-1 and TRBJ1-1; TRBD1 agrees at 7 bases. V gave up 4 bases and J gave up 4 bases; unmatched junction bases: 9. Germline CDR1 DFQATT, CDR2 SNEGSKA (reference sequence). The CDR3 has 14 amino acids. DNA for the CDR3: TGCAGTGCTAAGAACACTAGGACAGGCACTGAAGCTTTCTTT. Protein sequence: CSAKNTRTGTEAFF.

About this clonotype: The junction does not match germline at one end; this may be a read error. The V and J genes are TRBV6-2 or TRBV6-3 and TRBJ2-1; tentatively, D is TRBD1 or TRBD2 (5 bases each). This CDR3 spans 17 amino acids. The germline V gene encodes CDR1 MNHEY and CDR2 SVGEGT. The CDR3 reads CATSYAPRGTSYNEQFF. The CDR3 coding sequence is TGTGCCACCAGTTACGCTCCCCGAGGGACCTCCTACAATGAGCAGTTCTTC.

This chain links TRBV12-3 or TRBV12-4 with TRBJ2-1; D not certain. V lost 5 bases and J lost 2, with 16 bases in between. The CDR3 spans 16 residues. For the CDR3, the DNA is TGTGCCAGCAGTCCCTCGCTTGGGATCCCCTACAATGAGCAGTTCTTC. Protein: CASSPSLGIPYNEQFF.

This clonotype has more than one count but fewer than ten. The chain links TRBV6-5 to TRBJ1-2; TRBD1 matches at 10 bases. V shed 5 bases and J 1 base; nucleotides not matched to a gene: 7. The CDR3 loop spans 16 amino acids. Looked up from germline, CDR1 is MNHEY and CDR2 is SVGAGI. The DNA of the CDR3 is TGTGCCAGCAGTGAAGGGACAGGGGCGCATAACTATGGCTACACCTTC. It yields the protein CASSEGTGAHNYGYTF.

This clonotype has just a few counts. The V and J genes are TRBV9 and TRBJ2-1; D is uncertain. The CDR3 length is 12 residues. CDR1 is SGDLS and CDR2 is YYNGEE in the germline V gene. Trimming left V 4 bases short and J 6 bases short, with 8 bases between. In DNA form, the CDR3 reads TGTGCCAGCAGCCGCCTAGGCAATGAGCAGTTCTTC. It translates to CASSRLGNEQFF.